A selection of T cell receptor beta chains follows, all from one sample in a study of a mutant IDH1 vaccine in newly diagnosed glioma. This table comes from immunoSEQ multiplex PCR, and its TCRdb copy is limited to in-frame clones, with some not included. The sample has approximately 100,000 clones; 70% to 90% are singletons. This sample comprised PBMCs, obtained from a glioma patient treated with radiotherapy, temozolomide or both. These receptors originate from a woman in her forties or fifties with glioma. Each CDR3 is given with its conserved first and last residue. D genes are given only for firm matches. Some rows have no size entry. The others give once, few or many, or a class for an expanded clone.

J,size,V,D,CDR3,DNA
TRBJ1-5,few,TRBV7-3,.,CASSLQPNQPQHF,TGTGCCAGCAGCTTACAGCCGAATCAGCCCCAGCATTTT
TRBJ2-1,.,TRBV27,TRBD1,CASRPEGQGGRNEQFF,TGTGCCAGCAGACCCGAGGGACAGGGGGGTAGGAATGAGCAGTTCTTC
TRBJ2-4,.,TRBV5-4,TRBD1,CASSQRIGQGENIQYF,TGTGCCAGCAGTCAGAGGATTGGTCAGGGGGAAAACATTCAGTACTTC
TRBJ1-3,.,TRBV5-1,.,CASSPGTGTRNTIYF,TGCGCCAGCAGCCCCGGGACTGGGACGCGAAACACCATATATTTT
TRBJ2-3,.,TRBV5-1,TRBD2,CASSSERGLADTDTQYF,TGCGCCAGCAGCTCGGAAAGGGGCCTAGCGGACACAGATACGCAGTATTTT
TRBJ1-5,.,TRBV19,.,CATSQGGSNQPQHF,TGTGCCACTTCTCAGGGTGGGAGCAATCAGCCCCAGCATTTT
TRBJ1-4,.,TRBV7-9,.,CASSSAALREKLFF,TGTGCCAGCAGCTCTGCGGCCTTGCGGGAAAAACTGTTTTTT
TRBJ2-7,.,TRBV9,.,CASSHGGGGYEQYF,TGTGCCAGCAGCCACGGGGGAGGTGGCTACGAGCAGTACTTC
TRBJ1-6,.,TRBV2,TRBD1,CASSPRAGGNSPLHF,TGTGCCAGCAGCCCAAGGGCAGGGGGGAATTCACCCCTCCACTTT
TRBJ1-1,.,TRBV30,.,CAWIYTEAFF,TGTGCCTGGATTTACACTGAAGCTTTCTTT
TRBJ2-1,.,TRBV29-1,TRBD1,CSGLDGTGNHEQFF,TGCAGCGGCCTAGACGGGACAGGGAACCATGAGCAGTTCTTC
TRBJ1-2,.,TRBV11-2,TRBD1,CASSFGTGYGYTF,TGTGCCAGCAGCTTCGGGACAGGCTATGGCTACACCTTC
TRBJ1-1,.,TRBV19,.,CASSFYVNTEAFF,TGTGCCAGTAGTTTTTACGTGAACACTGAAGCTTTCTTT
TRBJ2-7,.,TRBV5-4,TRBD2,CASSSPGLALGEQYF,TGTGCCAGCAGCTCTCCAGGACTAGCCTTGGGGGAGCAGTACTTC
TRBJ2-5,.,TRBV7-6,.,CASSLAETQYF,TGTGCCAGCAGCTTAGCAGAGACCCAGTACTTC
TRBJ2-7,.,TRBV11-2,TRBD2,CASSLGGGYEQYF,TGTGCCAGCAGCTTAGGGGGGGGATACGAGCAGTACTTC
TRBJ1-5,.,TRBV27,TRBD1,CASRTGGGQPQHF,TGTGCCAGCAGGACAGGGGGTGGACAGCCCCAGCATTTT
TRBJ2-7,.,TRBV11-2,TRBD2,CASRSPGLAGASPYEQYF,TGTGCCAGCAGAAGCCCGGGACTAGCGGGAGCCTCACCGTACGAGCAGTACTTC
TRBJ2-7,few,TRBV18,TRBD1,CASSPRDRGREVHEQYF,TGTGCCAGCTCACCAAGGGACAGGGGGCGCGAAGTCCACGAGCAGTACTTC
TRBJ2-1,.,TRBV5-6,.,CASSPDGTWSSYNEQFF,TGTGCCAGCAGCCCGGATGGGACGTGGAGCTCCTACAATGAGCAGTTCTTC
TRBJ1-4,.,TRBV6-1,.,CASSGGGATNEKLFF,TGTGCCAGCAGCGGAGGGGGAGCAACTAATGAAAAACTGTTTTTT
TRBJ1-5,.,TRBV7-9,.,CASSLGTQPQHF,TGTGCCAGCAGCTTAGGGACTCAGCCCCAGCATTTT
TRBJ1-1,.,TRBV5-1,.,CATSPGEGLTEAFF,TGCGCCACCTCACCCGGGGAAGGGTTGACTGAAGCTTTCTTT
TRBJ2-7,.,TRBV12-5,.,CASGLVLRSKFSYEQYF,TGTGCTAGTGGTTTGGTACTACGGTCAAAATTCTCCTACGAGCAGTACTTC
TRBJ2-1,.,TRBV5-1,TRBD2,CASSSGTSNEQFF,TGCGCCAGCAGCAGCGGGACTAGCAATGAGCAGTTCTTC
TRBJ2-7,.,TRBV5-1,.,CASSAVRGTNYEQYF,TGCGCCAGCAGCGCAGTTCGCGGGACAAACTACGAGCAGTACTTC
TRBJ1-1,once,TRBV4-1,.,CASSPTTGARNTEAFF,TGCGCCAGCAGCCCGACAACGGGGGCGCGGAACACTGAAGCTTTCTTT
TRBJ1-2,once,TRBV25-1,.,CASTQGFPYGYTF,TGTGCCAGCACCCAGGGTTTTCCCTATGGCTACACCTTC
TRBJ1-2,.,TRBV5-5,TRBD1,CASSLAPYQGQGDGYTF,TGTGCCAGCAGCTTGGCCCCCTACCAAGGACAGGGAGATGGCTACACCTTC
TRBJ1-2,.,TRBV5-1,TRBD1,CASSYWTGSNYGYTF,TGCGCCAGCAGCTATTGGACAGGTTCTAACTATGGCTACACCTTC
TRBJ2-2,.,TRBV27,TRBD1,CASSGPGQGVAGELFF,TGTGCCAGCAGTGGTCCGGGACAGGGAGTGGCCGGGGAGCTGTTTTTT
TRBJ2-1,.,TRBV5-8,.,CASSLYSGFGDEQFF,TGTGCCAGCAGCTTGTATTCTGGCTTCGGGGATGAGCAGTTCTTC
TRBJ2-1,.,TRBV27,.,CATRGLLVYNEQFF,TGTGCCACTCGGGGACTTCTGGTCTACAATGAGCAGTTCTTC
TRBJ2-3,few,TRBV11-2,.,CASSPGDTQYF,TGTGCCAGCAGCCCGGGGGATACGCAGTATTTT
TRBJ2-1,.,TRBV9,.,CASSPRASQDNEQFF,TGTGCCAGCAGCCCCCGGGCCAGCCAGGACAATGAGCAGTTCTTC
TRBJ2-2,.,TRBV5-4,.,CASSLVGDGELFF,TGTGCCAGCAGCCTAGTGGGAGACGGGGAGCTGTTTTTT
TRBJ2-5,.,TRBV11-2,TRBD2,CASSLGLTSGRGETQYF,TGTGCCAGCAGCTTAGGGTTAACTAGCGGGAGAGGGGAGACCCAGTACTTC
TRBJ2-4,once,TRBV29-1,TRBD2,CSVEGSGGYIQYF,TGCAGCGTTGAGGGGTCGGGGGGATACATTCAGTACTTC
TRBJ2-5,.,TRBV15,.,CATSRAGAPTETQYF,TGTGCCACCAGCAGAGCCGGGGCTCCGACGGAGACCCAGTACTTC
TRBJ1-1,.,TRBV6-1,TRBD1,CASSGQGRTEAFF,TGTGCCAGCAGTGGACAGGGTCGAACTGAAGCTTTCTTT
TRBJ1-3,.,TRBV15,TRBD1,CATSPQTGSEVATIYF,TGTGCCACCAGCCCCCAGACAGGGAGCGAGGTAGCCACCATATATTTT
TRBJ1-1,.,TRBV28,TRBD1,CASSPRPTGLTEAFF,TGTGCCAGCAGTCCCCGCCCGACAGGGCTCACTGAAGCTTTCTTT
TRBJ2-7,.,TRBV30,.,CACVFDGHYEQYF,TGTGCCTGCGTTTTCGACGGGCATTACGAGCAGTACTTC
TRBJ2-1,.,TRBV11-3,.,CASSLEGGQQFF,TGTGCCAGCAGCTTAGAGGGGGGACAGCAGTTCTTC
TRBJ2-3,few,TRBV4-1,TRBD2,CASSQPTSGRADTQYF,TGCGCCAGCAGCCAACCGACTAGCGGGAGGGCAGATACGCAGTATTTT
TRBJ2-3,.,TRBV5-1,TRBD2,CASSLGVAGSTDTQYF,TGCGCCAGCAGCCTCGGGGTAGCGGGAAGCACAGATACGCAGTATTTT
TRBJ2-7,.,TRBV6-5,TRBD1,CASSYDRVGQYF,TGTGCCAGCAGTTACGACAGGGTTGGGCAGTACTTC
TRBJ2-5,once,TRBV28,TRBD2,CASSPGGGLQETQYF,TGTGCCAGCAGTCCGGGCGGGGGGCTCCAAGAGACCCAGTACTTC
TRBJ2-7,.,TRBV6-1,.,CASSEVLGRWGYEQYF,TGTGCCAGCAGTGAAGTACTGGGGCGCTGGGGGTACGAGCAGTACTTC
TRBJ1-1,.,TRBV6-1,.,CASSEGRVRRNTEAFF,TGTGCCAGCAGTGAAGGAAGGGTCAGAAGAAACACTGAAGCTTTCTTT